A single sample gave rise to the 24 T cell receptor beta chains below, sequenced in a study of shared clonotypes between healthy human individuals. Assay: immunoSEQ multiplex PCR; the TCRdb copy retains only in-frame clones and omits some. The repertoire holds about 600,000 clones, with nearly 98% as singletons. Naive CD8 cells were CD45RO-negative, positively selected for CCR7, excluding terminally differentiated effector memory CD45RA+ cells. Sequencing was performed on naive CD8+ T cells sorted from blood. The receptors come from a man between 25 and 39 years old in good health.

The chain employs TRBV6-1 and TRBJ2-5, with D tentatively TRBD1 (5 bases). Deletions cut 3 bases from V and 0 bases from J, with 14 bases between. The V gene's germline CDR1 is MNHNS and CDR2 SASEGT. This CDR3 has 16 amino acids. CDR3 protein: CASSEEQGTYQETQYF. CDR3 coding DNA: TGTGCCAGCAGTGAGGAGCAGGGCACGTACCAAGAGACCCAGTACTTC.

The J gene is TRBJ2-7, the V gene TRBV11-2; weak D call: TRBD2 (5 bases). Trimming took 11 bases from V and 3 from J, leaving 14 bases between them. Looked up from germline, CDR1 is SGHAT and CDR2 is FQNNGV. The CDR3 sequence is 12 residues long. Written as DNA, the CDR3 is TGTGCCTGGACGGGGAATGGCTACGAGCAGTACTTC. It yields the protein CAWTGNGYEQYF.

J is TRBJ2-4 and V is TRBV5-6; 7 bases are shared with TRBD2. CDR1 SGHDT and CDR2 YYEEEE come from the germline V gene. This CDR3 is built from 13 residues. V trimming: 1 base; J trimming: 6 bases; junction bases outside the gene matches: 1. The CDR3 DNA sequence: TGTGCCAGCAGCTTGTCTAGCGGAAACATTCAGTACTTC. Its protein product is CASSLSSGNIQYF.

The rearrangement links TRBV11-2 to TRBJ2-1; no firm D call. V lost 4 bases and J 7 bases, leaving 17 bases between the germline ends. The CDR3 has 15 amino acids. From germline, CDR1 is SGHAT and CDR2 FQNNGV. CDR3 DNA sequence: TGTGCCAGCAGCTCGGTTGGGGTATACAAAAATGAGCAGTTCTTC. Translated: CASSSVGVYKNEQFF.

The chain uses TRBV4-3 and TRBJ2-7; the match to TRBD2 covers 10 bases. CDR1 and CDR2 (germline): LGHNA, YSLEER. The CDR3 runs to 14 residues. V trimming: 0 bases; J trimming: 4 bases; junction bases outside the gene matches: 0. The CDR3 DNA reads TGCGCCAGCAGCCAAGAAGCGGGAGGGTACGAGCAGTACTTC. Residues: CASSQEAGGYEQYF.

The chain employs TRBV18 and TRBJ2-5; D call uncertain. The V end was cut by 6 bases, the J end by 5 bases, with 13 bases between. The CDR3 has 13 residues. Germline V gene sequence: CDR1 KGHSH, CDR2 LQKENI. The CDR3 DNA reads as TGTGCCAGCTCGCCAACCCCCAGGGAGACCCAGTACTTC. Translating gives CASSPTPRETQYF.

The chain couples TRBV10-2 to TRBJ2-3; maybe TRBD2 (5 bases). The CDR3 sequence is 15 residues long. Trimming shortened V by 7 bases and J by 2 bases, and 16 bases separated the two germline ends. Germline V CDR1 and CDR2: WSHSY, SAAADI. CDR3 nucleotides: TGCGCCAGCACCCGTACTTCGGACTTCACAGATACGCAGTATTTT. Amino acid sequence: CASTRTSDFTDTQYF.

For this clone: A junction boundary mismatches the germline segment, possibly from a read error. This chain connects TRBV25-1 to TRBJ2-7; D is ambiguous. The CDR3 loop spans 10 amino acids. Germline V gives CDR1 MGHDK, CDR2 SYGVNS. As DNA, the CDR3 is TGTGCCAGCAGTTCCTCGGGTTTATTCTTC. Amino acid sequence: CASSSSGLFF.

The V call is TRBV5-1, the J call TRBJ2-7; 9 nucleotides line up with TRBD1. Germline V gene lookup returns CDR1 SGHRS and CDR2 YFSETQ. J lost 6 bases, V lost 5 bases, and 12 bases had no gene match. The CDR3 totals 15 residues. The CDR3 DNA reads TGCGCCAGCAGGGACCGGGACAGGGCTCTCTCCGAGCAGTACTTC. Translating it yields CASRDRDRALSEQYF.

A single count supports this clone. This chain connects TRBV25-1 to TRBJ2-2; D unresolved. CDR1 and CDR2 (germline): MGHDK, SYGVNS. V gave up 3 bases and J gave up 5 bases, with 13 bases separating them. The CDR3 runs 15 residues. CDR3 sequence (DNA): TGTGCCAGCAGTGACGGCAGCCCCTTGACCGGGGAGCTGTTTTTT. This sequence encodes CASSDGSPLTGELFF.

This clone was picked up one time. The rearrangement joins TRBV9 to TRBJ1-3, with a tentative D call TRBD1 (5 bases). Germline V gene sequence: CDR1 SGDLS, CDR2 YYNGEE. The CDR3 totals 16 residues. The V end lost 4 bases, the J end lost 0 bases, and 14 bases lay between the germline ends. The CDR3, as DNA: TGTGCCAGCAGCCCCCGGGGGATGGACTCTGGAAACACCATATATTTT. Protein: CASSPRGMDSGNTIYF.

The rearrangement links TRBV28 to TRBJ2-7; D unclear. This CDR3 has 13 residues. Germline loops: CDR1 MDHEN, CDR2 SYDVKM. V lost 5 bases and J lost 2, with 10 bases in between. CDR3 nucleotide sequence: TGTGCCAGCAGTCTGGAACCAACCTACGAGCAGTACTTC. Translation gives CASSLEPTYEQYF.

The V gene is TRBV5-4, the J gene TRBJ2-7; D possibly corresponds to TRBD1 (5 bases). V was trimmed by 0 bases and J by 1 base, leaving 8 bases between them. The CDR3 length is 14 residues. The V gene's germline CDR1 is SGHNT and CDR2 YYREEE (reference sequence). CDR3 DNA: TGTGCCAGCAGCTTGGCCGACAGATCCTACGAGCAGTACTTC. It codes for CASSLADRSYEQYF.

The chain recombines TRBV29-1 with TRBJ2-7, with TRBD1 as a possible D gene (6 bases). Trimming shortened V by 7 bases and J by 7 bases, and 26 bases separated the two germline ends. The germline V gene has CDR1 SQVTM and CDR2 ANQGSEA. The CDR3 totals 15 residues. The CDR3 coding sequence is TGCAGCGCCGGGACCGGGACACAAATAAATGGGGAGCAGTACTTC. Its protein is CSAGTGTQINGEQYF.

The V gene is TRBV7-9, the J gene TRBJ2-2; no clear D gene. CDR3 length equals 13 residues. Germline CDR1 and CDR2: SEHNR and FQNEAQ (reference sequence). V shed 5 bases and J shed 6 bases, with 10 bases lying between them. The CDR3 sequence is CASSQPRSGELFF. In DNA form, the CDR3 reads TGTGCCAGCAGCCAACCTAGGTCCGGGGAGCTGTTTTTT.

The CDR3 bases are TGTGCCAGCAGCCAAGGTCCCGGGCAGTACTTC. It specifies CASSQGPGQYF. This sequence joins TRBV4-2 and TRBJ2-7; D is unresolved. The length of the CDR3 is 11 residues. V shed 1 base and J shed 9 bases, with 7 bases lying between them. Germline CDR1 reads LGHNA; CDR2 reads YNFKEQ.

CDR3 sequence reads: CASSLSHYGGTAEAFF. CDR3 in DNA: TGTGCCAGCAGTTTATCCCACTATGGGGGGACCGCTGAAGCTTTCTTT. V gene TRBV27 combines with J gene TRBJ1-1; perhaps TRBD1 as D (5 bases). The CDR3 length is 16 residues. CDR1 is MNHEY, CDR2 SMNVEV, per germline (reference sequence). Trimming left V 0 bases short and J 6 bases short, with 17 bases between.

A note on this clone: The sample contains more than one DNA sequence encoding this CDR3. The rearrangement joins TRBV7-9 to TRBJ2-7; D gene uncertain. V lost 3 bases to trimming and J lost 6 bases, with 9 bases between them. The CDR3 has 12 amino acids. Germline V lookup: CDR1 SEHNR, CDR2 FQNEAQ (reference sequence). The CDR3 sequence: CASSFSLAEQYF. The CDR3 DNA reads as TGTGCCAGCAGCTTTTCCCTTGCCGAGCAGTACTTC.

This clone was observed once. This sequence joins TRBV28 and TRBJ2-7; D call uncertain. This CDR3 has 14 amino acids. Germline values: CDR1 MDHEN, CDR2 SYDVKM. Trimming removed 4 bases at V and 3 bases at J, with 13 bases between. The CDR3 here is CASSSSLALYEQYF. The CDR3 DNA follows: TGTGCCAGCAGTTCGTCGTTGGCGCTCTACGAGCAGTACTTC.

This rearrangement joins TRBV18 to TRBJ2-7, with a tentative D call TRBD1 (6 bases). CDR3 size: 14 residues. The germline V and J ends were trimmed by 4 bases and 3 bases, with 13 bases remaining between them. CDR1 and CDR2 from the germline V gene are KGHSH and LQKENI. CDR3 region: CASSLPGQIYEQYF. The CDR3 region has the DNA TGTGCCAGCTCACTCCCCGGACAGATCTACGAGCAGTACTTC.

The chain couples TRBV28 to TRBJ2-7; the D is unclear. Between the trimmed V and J ends, which lost 5 bases and 3 bases, there was a span of 8 bases. The CDR3 spans 12 residues. Germline assignment: CDR1 MDHEN and CDR2 SYDVKM. CDR3 bases: TGTGCCAGCAGTCCCACAGACTACGAGCAGTACTTC. Amino acid sequence: CASSPTDYEQYF.

The rearrangement joins TRBV29-1 to TRBJ2-3; D possibly matches TRBD1 or TRBD2 (5 bases each). CDR3 length: 13 amino acids. Trimming stripped 1 base from V and 3 bases from J, with 8 bases between. Germline lookup yields CDR1 SQVTM and CDR2 ANQGSEA. DNA for the CDR3: TGCAGCGTTGAAGGGGGGAGTACAGATACGCAGTATTTT. It encodes CSVEGGSTDTQYF.

The chain uses TRBV6-1 and TRBJ2-1; D is unclear. CDR3 length: 14 residues. Germline V gene sequence: CDR1 MNHNS, CDR2 SASEGT. Trimming stripped 1 base from V and 6 bases from J, with 10 bases between. CDR3: CASSEGNTINEQFF. For the CDR3, the DNA is TGTGCCAGCAGTGAAGGGAACACCATCAATGAGCAGTTCTTC.

This rearrangement joins TRBV7-9 to TRBJ1-1; D unclear. The germline CDR1 and CDR2 sequences are SEHNR and FQNEAQ (reference sequence). V was trimmed by 5 bases and J by 0 bases, leaving 13 bases between them. CDR3 size: 15 residues. CDR3 protein: CASSPRRQVNTEAFF. The CDR3 DNA reads TGTGCCAGCAGCCCTAGGCGGCAGGTGAACACTGAAGCTTTCTTT.